This T cell receptor (beta chain) was observed in a study of blood T cell repertoires in COVID-19. Overall study context: Samples of COVID-19 (acute and convalescent) were obtained from the United States, Italy and Spain. Sources were T cells, B-cell-depleted T cells, or PBMCs; the material itself was cDNA or gDNA.

Germline V gene data show CDR1 as SGHTA and CDR2 as FQGTGA. Trimming took off 2 bases at V and 5 bases at J, with 7 bases between the two ends. This CDR3 is 13 amino acids long. How the authors handled the data: The assay estimated nucleated cells by amplifying reference gene primers. Measured with immunoSEQ multiplex PCR; TCRdb has only the in-frame clones, and not every one. V and J calls and clone size come straight from that table; D and trimming were deduced from the DNA. The sample lists about 270,000 clones, 85% occurring once. The chain employs TRBV7-3 and TRBJ2-1; maybe TRBD2 (6 bases). The sequenced sample consisted of peripheral blood. The sequence came from a human donor in a cohort sampled during active COVID-19. The CDR3 is CASSLERDNEQFF. For the CDR3, the DNA is TGTGCCAGCAGCTTAGAGCGGGACAATGAGCAGTTCTTC.